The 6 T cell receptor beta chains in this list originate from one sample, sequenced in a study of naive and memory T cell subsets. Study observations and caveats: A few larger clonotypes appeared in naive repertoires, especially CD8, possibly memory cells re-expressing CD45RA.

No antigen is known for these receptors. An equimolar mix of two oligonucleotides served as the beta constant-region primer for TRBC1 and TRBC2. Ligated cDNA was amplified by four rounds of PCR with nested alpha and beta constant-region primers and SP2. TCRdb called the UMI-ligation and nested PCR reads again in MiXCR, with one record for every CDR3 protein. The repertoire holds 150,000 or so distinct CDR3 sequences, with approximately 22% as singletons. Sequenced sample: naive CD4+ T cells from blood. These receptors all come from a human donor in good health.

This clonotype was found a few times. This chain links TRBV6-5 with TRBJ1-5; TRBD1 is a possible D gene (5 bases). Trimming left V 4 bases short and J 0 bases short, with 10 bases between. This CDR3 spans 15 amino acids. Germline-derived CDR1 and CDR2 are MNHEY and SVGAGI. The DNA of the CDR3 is TGTGCCAGCAGTTCGGGACGTTTTAGCAATCAGCCCCAGCATTTT. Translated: CASSSGRFSNQPQHF.

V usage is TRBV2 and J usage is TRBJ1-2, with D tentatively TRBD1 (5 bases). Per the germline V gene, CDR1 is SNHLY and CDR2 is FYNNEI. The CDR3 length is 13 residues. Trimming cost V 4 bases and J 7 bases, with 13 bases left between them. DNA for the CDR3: TGTGCCAGCAGTGTCTTATCAGGGACTGGCTACACCTTC. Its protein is CASSVLSGTGYTF.

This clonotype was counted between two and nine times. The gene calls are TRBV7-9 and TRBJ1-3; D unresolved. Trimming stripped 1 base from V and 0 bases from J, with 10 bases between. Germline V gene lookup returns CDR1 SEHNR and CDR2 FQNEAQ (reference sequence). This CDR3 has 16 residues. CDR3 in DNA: TGTGCCAGCAGCTTAGATTCCCCAGCCTCTGGAAACACCATATATTTT. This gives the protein CASSLDSPASGNTIYF. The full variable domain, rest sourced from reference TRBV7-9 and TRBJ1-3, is DTGVSQNPRHKITKRGQNVTFRCDPISEHNRLYWYRQTLGQGPEFLTYFQNEAQLEKSRLLSDRFSAERPKGSFSTLEIQRTEQGDSAMYLCASSLDSPASGNTIYFGEGSWLTVV.

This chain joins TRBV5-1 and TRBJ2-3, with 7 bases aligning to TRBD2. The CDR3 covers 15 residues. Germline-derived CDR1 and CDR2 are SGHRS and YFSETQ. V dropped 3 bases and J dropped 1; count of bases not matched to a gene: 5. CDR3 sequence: CASSWGGYRTDTQYF. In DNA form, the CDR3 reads TGCGCCAGCAGCTGGGGGGGGTATCGCACAGATACGCAGTATTTT.

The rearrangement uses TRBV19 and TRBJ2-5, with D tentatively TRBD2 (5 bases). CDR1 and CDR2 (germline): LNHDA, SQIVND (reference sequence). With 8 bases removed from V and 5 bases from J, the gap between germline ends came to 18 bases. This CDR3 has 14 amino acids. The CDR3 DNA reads TGTGCCAGTGCCTTCGTAGGAGGTCACGAGACCCAGTACTTC. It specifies CASAFVGGHETQYF.

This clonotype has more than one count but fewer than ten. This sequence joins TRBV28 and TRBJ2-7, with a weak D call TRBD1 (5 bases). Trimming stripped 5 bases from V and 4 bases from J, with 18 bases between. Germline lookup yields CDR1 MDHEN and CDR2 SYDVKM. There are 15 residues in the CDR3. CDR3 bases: TGTGCCAGCAGTACCCCGCCAGGGATGGAGTACGAGCAGTACTTC. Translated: CASSTPPGMEYEQYF.